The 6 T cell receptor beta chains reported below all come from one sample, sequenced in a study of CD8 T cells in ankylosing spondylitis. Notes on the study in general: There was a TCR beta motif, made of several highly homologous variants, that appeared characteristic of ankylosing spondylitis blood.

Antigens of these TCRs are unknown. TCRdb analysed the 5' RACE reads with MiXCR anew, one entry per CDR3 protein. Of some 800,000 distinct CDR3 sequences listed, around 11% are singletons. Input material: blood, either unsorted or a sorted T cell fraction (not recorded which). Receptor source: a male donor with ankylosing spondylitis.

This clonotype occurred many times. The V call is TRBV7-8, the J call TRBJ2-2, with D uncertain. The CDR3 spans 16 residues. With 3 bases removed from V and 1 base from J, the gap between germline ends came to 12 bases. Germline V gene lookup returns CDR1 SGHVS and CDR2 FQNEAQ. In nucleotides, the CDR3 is TGTGCCAGCAGCTTTCTTCCCCATCTGAACACCGGGGAGCTGTTTTTT. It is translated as CASSFLPHLNTGELFF. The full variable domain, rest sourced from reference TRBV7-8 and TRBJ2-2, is GAGVSQSPRYKVAKRGQDVALRCDPISGHVSLFWYQQALGQGPEFLTYFQNEAQLDKSGLPSDRFFAERPEGSVSTLKIQRTQQEDSAVYLCASSFLPHLNTGELFFGEGSRLTVL.

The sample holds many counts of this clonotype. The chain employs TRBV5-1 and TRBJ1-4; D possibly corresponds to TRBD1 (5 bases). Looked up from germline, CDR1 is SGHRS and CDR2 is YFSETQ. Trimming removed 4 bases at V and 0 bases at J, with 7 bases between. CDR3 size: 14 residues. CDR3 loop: CASSLTATNEKLFF. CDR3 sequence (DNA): TGCGCCAGCAGCCTGACAGCAACTAATGAAAAACTGTTTTTT.

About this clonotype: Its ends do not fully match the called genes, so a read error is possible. CDR3 amino acids: CASCYTAESFRTEAFF. Here the CDR3 DNA reads TGTGCCAGCTGTTACACTGCAGAAAGTTTCCGAACTGAAGCTTTCTTT. The V gene is TRBV6-2 or TRBV6-3, the J gene TRBJ1-1; no definite D call. Germline CDR1 is MNHEY and CDR2 is SVGEGT. CDR3 length equals 16 residues.

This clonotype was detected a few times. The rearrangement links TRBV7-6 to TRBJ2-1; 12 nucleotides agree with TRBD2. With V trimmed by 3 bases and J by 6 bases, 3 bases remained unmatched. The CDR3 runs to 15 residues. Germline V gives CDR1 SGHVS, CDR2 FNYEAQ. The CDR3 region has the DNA TGTGCCAGCAGCTTCCCTAGCGGGGGGGCCAATGAGCAGTTCTTC. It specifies CASSFPSGGANEQFF.

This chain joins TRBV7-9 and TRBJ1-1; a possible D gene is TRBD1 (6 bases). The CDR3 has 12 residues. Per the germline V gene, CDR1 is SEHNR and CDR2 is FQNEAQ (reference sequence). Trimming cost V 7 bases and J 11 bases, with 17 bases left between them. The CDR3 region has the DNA TGTGCCAGCACCACGAAGGGGGAGGCTGCTTTCTTT. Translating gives CASTTKGEAAFF.

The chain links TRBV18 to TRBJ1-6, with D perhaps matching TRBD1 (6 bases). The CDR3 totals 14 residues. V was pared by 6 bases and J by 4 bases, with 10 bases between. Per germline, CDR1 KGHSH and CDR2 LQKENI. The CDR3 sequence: CASSTGHYNSPLHF. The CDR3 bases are TGTGCCAGCTCCACGGGACATTATAATTCACCCCTCCACTTT.